This T cell receptor beta chain was captured by sequencing in a study of shared clonotypes between healthy human individuals. Overall study findings and caveats: Naive CD4 clonotypes were shared across a handful of donors at roughly 5%.

The study ran the assay at deep level. Sorted-subset replicate PCR reactions contained roughly 190 ng DNA, corresponding to about 30,000 T cell genomes. This table comes from immunoSEQ multiplex PCR, and its TCRdb copy is limited to in-frame clones, with some not included. The sample has some 1,600,000 clones, around 98% seen once. Concerning this clone itself: Its specificity is unknown.

Germline V gives CDR1 SGHRS, CDR2 YFSETQ. The V end lost 0 bases, the J end lost 4 bases, and 7 bases lay between the germline ends. The CDR3 length is 13 residues. Sequenced: naive CD4+ T cells sorted from blood. Subset described: CD45RA+ positively selected. J is TRBJ1-2 and V is TRBV5-1; D not certain. The receptor comes from a man aged 25 to 40 in good health. The CDR3 region has the DNA TGCGCCAGCAGCTTGGACAGCCTCTATGGCTACACCTTC. Translation gives CASSLDSLYGYTF.